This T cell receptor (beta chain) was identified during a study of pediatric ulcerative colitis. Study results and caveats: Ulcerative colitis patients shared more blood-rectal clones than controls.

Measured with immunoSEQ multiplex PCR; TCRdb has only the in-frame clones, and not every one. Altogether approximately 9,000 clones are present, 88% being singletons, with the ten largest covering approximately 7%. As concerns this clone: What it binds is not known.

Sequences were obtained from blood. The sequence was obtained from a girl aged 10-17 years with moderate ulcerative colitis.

CDR3 sequence (DNA): TGTGCCAGCGGGAGGACTAGCGGACAAGAGACCCAGTACTTC. The encoded protein is CASGRTSGQETQYF. V gene TRBV2 combines with J gene TRBJ2-5; 10 bases map to TRBD2. CDR3 length: 14 amino acids. Trimming cost V 8 bases and J 2 bases; bases outside gene matches: 5. Germline V lookup: CDR1 SNHLY, CDR2 FYNNEI.